Listed below are T cell receptor beta chains from one sample, sequenced in a study of blood T cells in healthy people across ages. TCRdb redid the calling of the 5' RACE reads with MiXCR, one entry per CDR3 protein. The sample carries about 760,000 distinct CDR3 sequences, 20% to 30% recorded once. These data are also associated with another study on T cells of mothers and their children.

Sequences were obtained from blood. These receptors were taken from a boy aged 5-17 years in good health. CDR3s include the opening cysteine and the closing phenylalanine or tryptophan. Each record gives: D gene, J gene, V gene, clone size, CDR3 DNA, CDR3 protein. A D gene is named only where the DNA matches it firmly. Size is stated for part of the rows, as once, few or many counts, or as a class when the clone is expanded.

D gene: -
J gene: TRBJ1-1
V gene: TRBV20-1
clone size: few
CDR3 DNA: TGCAGATGCCAAGGGAACACTGAAGCTTTCTTT
CDR3 protein: CRCQGNTEAFF

D gene: -
J gene: TRBJ1-1
V gene: TRBV5-1
clone size: -
CDR3 DNA: TGCGCCAGCAGCCCCAAGGACGGTAACACTGAAGCTTTCTTT
CDR3 protein: CASSPKDGNTEAFF

D gene: TRBD1
J gene: TRBJ1-6
V gene: TRBV12-3/TRBV12-4
clone size: -
CDR3 DNA: TGTGCCAGCAGTATGACAGGGGGTTCGGATAATTCACCCCTCCACTTT
CDR3 protein: CASSMTGGSDNSPLHF

D gene: TRBD1
J gene: TRBJ2-7
V gene: TRBV7-9
clone size: -
CDR3 DNA: TGTGCCAGCAGCTCGCGCGACAGGGCTCCCGAGCAGTACTTC
CDR3 protein: CASSSRDRAPEQYF

D gene: -
J gene: TRBJ2-3
V gene: TRBV29-1
clone size: few
CDR3 DNA: TGCAGCGTTGGTACGACCGCTACAGATACGCAGTATTTT
CDR3 protein: CSVGTTATDTQYF

D gene: TRBD2
J gene: TRBJ2-1
V gene: TRBV29-1
clone size: -
CDR3 DNA: TGCAGCGTTGAGGCCGGGACTAGCGGCCGGGTGCAGTTCTTC
CDR3 protein: CSVEAGTSGRVQFF

D gene: -
J gene: TRBJ1-4
V gene: TRBV9
clone size: few
CDR3 DNA: TGTGCCAGCAGCGGGGGGAACAGGGACCAGGAACTGTTTTTT
CDR3 protein: CASSGGNRDQELFF

D gene: -
J gene: TRBJ2-1
V gene: TRBV7-9
clone size: -
CDR3 DNA: TGTGCCAGCAGCCATCCCCTAGCAGTAGGGCACAATGAGCAGTTCTTC
CDR3 protein: CASSHPLAVGHNEQFF

D gene: TRBD2
J gene: TRBJ2-7
V gene: TRBV28
clone size: -
CDR3 DNA: TGTGCCAGCAGCCCCTACACTAGCGGGAGTTCTTACGAGCAGTACTTC
CDR3 protein: CASSPYTSGSSYEQYF

D gene: -
J gene: TRBJ2-7
V gene: TRBV29-1
clone size: -
CDR3 DNA: TGCAGCGTTGAAGATCAAAACAGGGCCTACGAGCAGTACTTC
CDR3 protein: CSVEDQNRAYEQYF

D gene: -
J gene: TRBJ2-3
V gene: TRBV5-1
clone size: few
CDR3 DNA: TGCGCCAGCAGTTATGGCGCGTTCGGGCTTAGCACAGATACGCAGTATTTT
CDR3 protein: CASSYGAFGLSTDTQYF

D gene: -
J gene: TRBJ2-7
V gene: TRBV28
clone size: -
CDR3 DNA: TGTGCCAGCAGTTCCATAGGGACCTCAGAGGAGCAGTACTTC
CDR3 protein: CASSSIGTSEEQYF

D gene: TRBD1
J gene: TRBJ2-2
V gene: TRBV7-9
clone size: few
CDR3 DNA: TGTGCCTGTCCATACCTGAAACGGGACAGAGCTCCCGGGGAGCTGTTTTTT
CDR3 protein: CACPYLKRDRAPGELFF

D gene: -
J gene: TRBJ2-2
V gene: TRBV6-2/TRBV6-3
clone size: many
CDR3 DNA: TGTGCCAGCAGTCAGACGGGCGGGGACACCGGGGAGCTGTTTTTT
CDR3 protein: CASSQTGGDTGELFF

D gene: -
J gene: TRBJ2-5
V gene: TRBV25-1
clone size: few
CDR3 DNA: TGTGCCAGCAGTGAATCATTGCAGACTAAAGAGACCCAGTACTTC
CDR3 protein: CASSESLQTKETQYF

D gene: TRBD1
J gene: TRBJ1-2
V gene: TRBV7-9
clone size: few
CDR3 DNA: TGTGCCAGCAGCTTAGGGGGGACAGATTCCTTTAACTATGGCTACACCTTC
CDR3 protein: CASSLGGTDSFNYGYTF

D gene: -
J gene: TRBJ1-5
V gene: TRBV20-1
clone size: -
CDR3 DNA: TGCAGTGCTAGGAACACGTATAGCAATCAGCCCCAGCATTTT
CDR3 protein: CSARNTYSNQPQHF

D gene: -
J gene: TRBJ2-7
V gene: TRBV10-3
clone size: -
CDR3 DNA: TGTGCCATCAGTGACGGCGGGGCCTACGAGCAGTACTTC
CDR3 protein: CAISDGGAYEQYF

D gene: -
J gene: TRBJ2-7
V gene: TRBV27
clone size: few
CDR3 DNA: TGTGCCAGCAACCAGGGTACCGAGCAGTACTTC
CDR3 protein: CASNQGTEQYF

D gene: TRBD2
J gene: TRBJ2-5
V gene: TRBV7-2
clone size: few
CDR3 DNA: TGTGCCAGCAGCCCCTGGACTAGCGGGGGGACGGAGACCCAGTACTTC
CDR3 protein: CASSPWTSGGTETQYF

D gene: TRBD1
J gene: TRBJ2-5
V gene: TRBV6-6
clone size: few
CDR3 DNA: TGTGCCAGCAGTAGCAGTTCGGGACAGGGGCAGACCCAGTACTTC
CDR3 protein: CASSSSSGQGQTQYF

D gene: -
J gene: TRBJ1-1
V gene: TRBV7-4
clone size: -
CDR3 DNA: TGTGCCAGCAGCTCAAGGACCGTCTTT
CDR3 protein: CASSSRTVF

D gene: -
J gene: TRBJ2-7
V gene: TRBV15
clone size: few
CDR3 DNA: TGTGCCACCAGCAGAGGGGACTCCTACGAGCAGTACTTC
CDR3 protein: CATSRGDSYEQYF

D gene: -
J gene: TRBJ2-4
V gene: TRBV11-2
clone size: -
CDR3 DNA: TGTGCCAGCAGCATAGGGGCAGGGAAGTCCTACTTC
CDR3 protein: CASSIGAGKSYF

D gene: -
J gene: TRBJ2-1
V gene: TRBV29-1
clone size: once
CDR3 DNA: TGCAGCGTTGATCTCGTCGGTGATGAGCAGTTCTTC
CDR3 protein: CSVDLVGDEQFF

D gene: TRBD2
J gene: TRBJ2-7
V gene: TRBV7-2
clone size: few
CDR3 DNA: TGTGCCAGCAGCCCTAGCGGACCCGCCTACGAGCAGTACTTC
CDR3 protein: CASSPSGPAYEQYF